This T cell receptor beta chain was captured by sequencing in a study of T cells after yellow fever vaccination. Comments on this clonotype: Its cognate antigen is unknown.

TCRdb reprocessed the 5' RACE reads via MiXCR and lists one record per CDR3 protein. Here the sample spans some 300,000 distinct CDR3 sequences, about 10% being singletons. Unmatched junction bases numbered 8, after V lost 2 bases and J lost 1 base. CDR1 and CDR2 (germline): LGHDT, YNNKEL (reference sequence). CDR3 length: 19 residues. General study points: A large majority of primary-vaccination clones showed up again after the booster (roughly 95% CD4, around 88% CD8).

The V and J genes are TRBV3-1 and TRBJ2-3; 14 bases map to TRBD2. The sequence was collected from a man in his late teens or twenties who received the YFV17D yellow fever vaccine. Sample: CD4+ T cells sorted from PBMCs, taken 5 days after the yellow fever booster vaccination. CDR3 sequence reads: CASSQWGTSGGRGTDTQYF. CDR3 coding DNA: TGTGCCAGCAGCCAATGGGGGACTAGCGGGGGTCGGGGCACAGATACGCAGTATTTT.